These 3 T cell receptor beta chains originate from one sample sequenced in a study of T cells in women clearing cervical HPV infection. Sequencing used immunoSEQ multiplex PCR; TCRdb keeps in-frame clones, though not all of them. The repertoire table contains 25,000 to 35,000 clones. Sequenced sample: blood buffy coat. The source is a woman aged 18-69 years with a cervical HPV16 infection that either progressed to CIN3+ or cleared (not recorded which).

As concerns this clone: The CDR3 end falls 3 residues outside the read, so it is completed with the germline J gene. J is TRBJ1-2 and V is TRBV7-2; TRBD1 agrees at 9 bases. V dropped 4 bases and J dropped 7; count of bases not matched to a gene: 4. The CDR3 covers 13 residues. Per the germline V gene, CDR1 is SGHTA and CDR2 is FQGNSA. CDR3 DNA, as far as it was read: TGTGCCAGCAGCTCCTGGACAGGGGTTGGC. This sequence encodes CASSSWTGVG. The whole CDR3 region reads CASSSWTGVGYTF.

The part of the CDR3 DNA that was read is TGTGCCAGCAGCCTTTGGGGCAGGGGGCAAAGCAATCAGCCG. Translation: CASSLWGRGQSNQP. The complete CDR3 sequence is CASSLWGRGQSNQPQYF. The rearrangement links TRBV7-8 to TRBJ2-3; TRBD1 matches at 8 bases. The CDR3 end falls 3 residues outside the read, so it is completed with the germline J gene. This CDR3 has 17 residues. Per germline, CDR1 SGHVS and CDR2 FQNEAQ.

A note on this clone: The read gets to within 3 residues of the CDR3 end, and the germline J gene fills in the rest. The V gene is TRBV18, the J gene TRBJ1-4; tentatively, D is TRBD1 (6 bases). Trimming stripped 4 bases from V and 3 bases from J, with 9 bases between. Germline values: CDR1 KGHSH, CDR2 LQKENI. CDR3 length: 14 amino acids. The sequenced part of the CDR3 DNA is TGTGCCAGCTCACTTGACAGGTCTAATGAAAAA. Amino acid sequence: CASSLDRSNEK. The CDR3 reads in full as CASSLDRSNEKLFF.